These 32 T cell receptor beta chains came from one sample sequenced in a study of T cell repertoires in cytomegalovirus infection. No antigen has been assigned to these receptors. TCRdb reanalysed the reads using MiXCR and keeps one entry per CDR3 protein. The table records about 89,000 distinct CDR3 sequences, around 32% of them present only once. This material consisted of CD8+ T cells from cultured PBMCs, taken from culture after CMV antigen stimulation. The source of these receptors is a human donor in good health (CMV status not recorded). Some clones in this sample may be carry-over from other donors' samples.

Only one count was recorded for this clonotype. The chain carries TRBV2 and TRBJ2-5; D call uncertain. Trimming pared 2 bases from V and 3 bases from J, leaving 4 bases between. CDR1 is SNHLY and CDR2 is FYNNEI in the germline V gene. This CDR3 is built from 12 residues. The CDR3 bases are TGTGCCAGCAGTGAATTTAAAGAGACCCAGTACTTC. As protein: CASSEFKETQYF.

This chain uses TRBV9 with TRBJ1-1, with TRBD1 identical over 7 bases. The CDR3 contains 15 residues. Per the germline V gene, CDR1 is SGDLS and CDR2 is YYNGEE. Unmatched junction bases numbered 12, after V lost 4 bases and J lost 6 bases. The CDR3 region is CASSPPRGMQAEAFF. The CDR3 region has the DNA TGTGCCAGCAGCCCACCCAGGGGGATGCAGGCTGAAGCTTTCTTT. The full variable domain, with the rest looked up from reference TRBV9 and TRBJ1-1, is DSGVTQTPKHLITATGQRVTLRCSPRSGDLSVYWYQQSLDQGLQFLIQYYNGEERAKGNILERFSAQQFPDLHSELNLSSLELGDSALYFCASSPPRGMQAEAFFGQGTRLTVV.

In this sample, this clonotype turned up a few times. J is TRBJ1-1 and V is TRBV2; 7 positions agree with TRBD1. CDR1 SNHLY and CDR2 FYNNEI come from the germline V gene. The CDR3 length is 11 residues. After removal of 4 bases from V and 12 bases from J, the junction contained 5 bases not matched to a gene. CDR3 nucleotides: TGTGCCAGCAGTGTACAGGGGATGTCTTTCTTT. Its translation: CASSVQGMSFF.

There are many counts of this clonotype. The rearrangement joins TRBV18 to TRBJ1-6; 9 nucleotides match TRBD1. Germline V CDR1 and CDR2: KGHSH, LQKENI. The CDR3 is 13 amino acids. Losses at the gene ends were 3 bases for V and 10 bases for J; bases not matched to a gene: 1. The CDR3 DNA is TGTGCCAGCTCACCGGGACAGGGATCACCCCTCCACTTT. Its protein is CASSPGQGSPLHF.

This clonotype was seen a handful of times. The rearrangement uses TRBV20-1 and TRBJ1-1; D is unresolved. The CDR3 length is 14 residues. CDR1 and CDR2 (germline): DFQATT, SNEGSKA (reference sequence). V lost 5 bases and J 1 base, leaving 14 bases between the germline ends. The CDR3 loop is CSAFSSLSNTEAFF. The CDR3 DNA reads TGCAGTGCTTTCTCGAGCCTCTCGAACACTGAAGCTTTCTTT.

This clonotype appeared a few times. The CDR3 sequence is CASTEAYEQYF. Here the CDR3 DNA reads TGTGCCAGCACCGAGGCCTACGAGCAGTACTTC. V is TRBV2 and J is TRBJ2-7; no reliable D call. Between the trimmed V and J ends, which lost 7 bases and 2 bases, there was a span of 6 bases. The CDR3 has 11 amino acids. Germline CDR1 reads SNHLY; CDR2 reads FYNNEI.

This clonotype has just a few counts. This sequence joins TRBV5-6 and TRBJ2-3, with a weak D call TRBD1 (6 bases). Germline V lookup: CDR1 SGHDT, CDR2 YYEEEE. V lost 4 bases to trimming and J lost 4 bases, with 10 bases between them. CDR3 length: 13 amino acids. The CDR3 region has the DNA TGTGCCAGCAGCGTGGGACAATCAGATACGCAGTATTTT. The encoded protein is CASSVGQSDTQYF.

This clonotype was counted many times. The chain carries TRBV7-8 and TRBJ1-2; D uncertain. This CDR3 has 15 residues. V gave up 5 bases and J gave up 3 bases, with 16 bases separating them. CDR1 is SGHVS, CDR2 FQNEAQ, per germline. For the CDR3, the DNA is TGTGCCAGCAGCCCCGGGCCCTCCGGGGACTATGGCTACACCTTC. Residues: CASSPGPSGDYGYTF.

This clonotype was seen a few times. The rearrangement uses TRBV29-1 and TRBJ1-1; D is possibly TRBD1 (5 bases). The CDR3 contains 13 residues. The germline gives CDR1 SQVTM, CDR2 ANQGSEA. V was pared by 5 bases and J by 0 bases, with 10 bases between. The CDR3 DNA reads as TGCAGCGTTCAGACAGCCATGAACACTGAAGCTTTCTTT. It specifies CSVQTAMNTEAFF.

This clonotype was observed many times. V gene TRBV7-8 combines with J gene TRBJ1-2, with TRBD1 identical over 8 bases. In germline, CDR1 is SGHVS, CDR2 FQNEAQ. J lost 7 bases, V lost 5 bases, and 21 bases had no gene match. The CDR3 has 18 residues. The CDR3 here is CASSELAAFGQGSGGYTF. CDR3 nucleotides: TGTGCCAGCAGCGAACTAGCCGCCTTCGGACAGGGAAGTGGTGGCTACACCTTC.

This clonotype has just a few counts. The chain combines TRBV15 with TRBJ2-3; TRBD2 aligns across 8 bases. CDR3 length equals 17 residues. The germline CDR1 and CDR2 sequences are LNHNV and YYDKDF (reference sequence). V was clipped by 4 bases and J by 2 bases; unmatched bases: 11. The CDR3 reads CATSTDSGEPDTDTQYF. CDR3 DNA sequence: TGTGCCACCAGCACCGATAGCGGGGAGCCAGACACAGATACGCAGTATTTT.

The chain uses TRBV19 and TRBJ2-1; the D gene is possibly TRBD2 (5 bases). V was shortened by 6 bases and J by 1 base, with 16 bases between the two germline ends. From germline, CDR1 is LNHDA and CDR2 SQIVND (reference sequence). The length of the CDR3 is 16 residues. The CDR3 protein is CASSNLAWESYNEQFF. CDR3 DNA: TGTGCCAGTAGCAACCTAGCCTGGGAGTCCTACAATGAGCAGTTCTTC.

This clonotype was observed a handful of times. The rearrangement joins TRBV29-1 to TRBJ2-6; TRBD2 aligns across 10 bases. Germline CDR1 SQVTM, CDR2 ANQGSEA. The CDR3 sequence is 20 residues long. Trimming removed 0 bases from V and 2 bases from J; junction bases left unmatched: 13. As DNA, the CDR3 is TGCAGCGTTGAAGAAGGGATATCTAGCGGGGGATACGCTGGGGCCAACGTCCTGACTTTC. This translates into CSVEEGISSGGYAGANVLTF. Supplemented by reference TRBV29-1 and TRBJ2-6, the full variable domain reads SAVISQKPSRDICQRGTSLTIQCQVDSQVTMMFWYRQQPGQSLTLIATANQGSEATYESGFVIDKFPISRPNLTFSTLTVSNMSPEDSSIYLCSVEEGISSGGYAGANVLTFGAGSRLTVL.

The chain recombines TRBV7-6 with TRBJ2-3; D unresolved. Germline CDR1 SGHVS, CDR2 FNYEAQ. Trimming pared 3 bases from V and 4 bases from J, leaving 5 bases between. CDR3 length equals 12 residues. CDR3 in amino acids: CASSFLSDTQYF. For the CDR3, the DNA is TGTGCCAGCAGCTTTCTGTCAGATACGCAGTATTTT. Variable domain in full (rest from reference TRBV7-6 and TRBJ2-3): GAGVSQSPRYKVTKRGQDVALRCDPISGHVSLYWYRQALGQGPEFLTYFNYEAQQDKSGLPNDRFSAERPEGSISTLTIQRTEQRDSAMYRCASSFLSDTQYFGPGTRLTVL.

This clonotype was seen once. This rearrangement joins TRBV27 to TRBJ2-7, with TRBD2 identical over 8 bases. Germline V gene lookup returns CDR1 MNHEY and CDR2 SMNVEV (reference sequence). This CDR3 comprises 14 residues. With V trimmed by 3 bases and J by 3 bases, 4 bases remained unmatched. The CDR3 DNA reads as TGTGCCAGCAGTTTCGGGGGGGCATACTACGAGCAGTACTTC. This translates into CASSFGGAYYEQYF.

This clonotype was found a few times. V usage is TRBV19 and J usage is TRBJ2-5; D remains unclear. The CDR3 has 11 amino acids. V lost 3 bases to trimming and J lost 2 bases, with 1 base between them. The V gene's germline CDR1 is LNHDA and CDR2 SQIVND (reference sequence). CDR3 loop: CASSMQETQYF. The CDR3 bases are TGTGCCAGTAGTATGCAAGAGACCCAGTACTTC.

This clonotype has a handful of counts. The rearrangement uses TRBV28 and TRBJ1-6, with 7 bases lining up with TRBD1. This CDR3 contains 14 residues. V lost 6 bases, J lost 10 bases, and 9 bases stayed unmatched. Germline V gives CDR1 MDHEN, CDR2 SYDVKM. The CDR3 sequence is CASSIQGLGSPLHF. In DNA form, the CDR3 reads TGTGCCAGCAGCATACAGGGGTTAGGATCACCCCTCCACTTT.

The chain carries TRBV12-3 or TRBV12-4 and TRBJ1-3; D is uncertain. CDR3 length: 15 residues. V lost 5 bases, J lost 2 bases, and 13 bases lay in between. The CDR3 loop is CASSISAKAGNTIYF. In DNA form, the CDR3 reads TGTGCCAGCAGTATCTCAGCCAAGGCTGGAAACACCATATATTTT.

The CDR3 DNA sequence: TGTGCCAGCACAGGAATAGGTTCCTACGAGCAGTACTTC. It specifies CASTGIGSYEQYF. The chain joins TRBV2 to TRBJ2-7; D is unresolved. Germline CDR1 is SNHLY and CDR2 is FYNNEI. The CDR3 is 13 amino acids. Between the trimmed V and J ends, which lost 7 bases and 1 base, there was a span of 11 bases.

This clonotype was seen many times. The chain joins TRBV7-9 to TRBJ1-2; D gene unclear. The CDR3 is 14 amino acids. Germline V gives CDR1 SEHNR, CDR2 FQNEAQ (reference sequence). V shed 6 bases and J shed 4 bases, with 15 bases lying between them. The CDR3 coding sequence is TGTGCCAGCAGTCCCGGAGGCAGCTCCTATGGCTACACCTTC. It codes for CASSPGGSSYGYTF.

V is TRBV7-9 and J is TRBJ2-1, with 12 bases lining up with TRBD1. This CDR3 contains 19 residues. V gave up 3 bases and J gave up 0 bases; unmatched junction bases: 9. Germline-derived CDR1 and CDR2 are SEHNR and FQNEAQ (reference sequence). The chain's CDR3 is CASSFRDRGLPSSYNEQFF. For the CDR3, the DNA is TGTGCCAGCAGCTTTCGGGACAGGGGGCTCCCGAGCTCCTACAATGAGCAGTTCTTC.

The chain has TRBV7-8 and TRBJ2-3, with unresolved D. Trimming pared 2 bases from V and 6 bases from J, leaving 6 bases between. The CDR3 length is 12 residues. Germline CDR1 is SGHVS and CDR2 is FQNEAQ. This CDR3 is CASSLFMDTQYF. CDR3 sequence (DNA): TGTGCCAGCAGCTTATTTATGGATACGCAGTATTTT. Drawing the rest from reference TRBV7-8 and TRBJ2-3, the complete variable domain is GAGVSQSPRYKVAKRGQDVALRCDPISGHVSLFWYQQALGQGPEFLTYFQNEAQLDKSGLPSDRFFAERPEGSVSTLKIQRTQQEDSAVYLCASSLFMDTQYFGPGTRLTVL.

This clonotype was seen a few times. The chain is built from TRBV6-1 and TRBJ2-1; the D is unclear. CDR3 size: 16 residues. Trimming shortened V by 3 bases and J by 0 bases, and 12 bases separated the two germline ends. Looked up from germline, CDR1 is MNHNS and CDR2 is SASEGT. The CDR3 sequence: CASSELAMYSYNEQFF. The CDR3 DNA reads as TGTGCCAGCAGTGAGTTAGCTATGTACTCCTACAATGAGCAGTTCTTC.

The chain combines TRBV12-3 or TRBV12-4 with TRBJ2-3; the D is unclear. Trimming left V 6 bases short and J 4 bases short, with 5 bases between. This CDR3 contains 11 residues. CDR3 bases: TGTGCCAGCAGAAAGTCAGATACGCAGTATTTT. Its translation: CASRKSDTQYF.

The rearrangement links TRBV4-1 to TRBJ1-6; D is uncertain. V lost 1 base, J lost 9 bases, and 4 bases lay in between. The CDR3 has 12 residues. Germline V gene lookup returns CDR1 MGHRA and CDR2 YSYEKL. The CDR3, as DNA: TGCGCCAGCAGCCAAGTGACTTCACCCCTCCACTTT. Its protein is CASSQVTSPLHF.

This chain connects TRBV4-1 to TRBJ2-3, with TRBD2 matching over 14 bases. This CDR3 region has 16 residues. Per the germline V gene, CDR1 is MGHRA and CDR2 is YSYEKL. V shed 5 bases and J 6 bases; nucleotides not matched to a gene: 7. The CDR3 DNA reads as TGCGCCAGCAGCACTGGACTAGCGGGGGGTGCGGATACGCAGTATTTT. It codes for CASSTGLAGGADTQYF.

For the CDR3, the DNA is TGTGCCAGCAGCCCCGATATACCGAACACCGGGGAGCTGTTTTTT. Its protein is CASSPDIPNTGELFF. This sequence joins TRBV7-8 and TRBJ2-2; D not resolved. The CDR3 loop spans 15 amino acids. CDR1 is SGHVS and CDR2 is FQNEAQ in the germline V gene. V lost 5 bases and J 0 bases, leaving 10 bases between the germline ends.

The chain couples TRBV28 to TRBJ1-1, with D uncertain. Germline CDR1 and CDR2: MDHEN and SYDVKM. V lost 1 base, J lost 0 bases, and 9 bases lay in between. The CDR3 is 15 residues long. CDR3 bases: TGTGCCAGCAGTTTATCCGCAGAACTGAACACTGAAGCTTTCTTT. Translating gives CASSLSAELNTEAFF.

This clonotype showed up just a few times. The rearrangement joins TRBV11-3 to TRBJ2-1; maybe TRBD2 (5 bases). Germline V gives CDR1 SGHNT, CDR2 YENEEA. V lost 3 bases and J 0 bases, leaving 9 bases between the germline ends. The CDR3 consists of 15 residues. Written as DNA, the CDR3 is TGTGCCAGCAGCTTTAGTGGGAGCTCCTACAATGAGCAGTTCTTC. It translates to CASSFSGSSYNEQFF.

V usage is TRBV19 and J usage is TRBJ1-5; D not resolved. V was cut by 1 base and J by 1 base, with 11 bases left in between. The CDR3 extends over 16 amino acids. Germline-derived CDR1 and CDR2 are LNHDA and SQIVND (reference sequence). The CDR3 protein is CASSIAHAVSNQPQHF. The CDR3, as DNA: TGTGCCAGTAGTATAGCACACGCTGTGAGCAATCAGCCCCAGCATTTT. The full variable domain, completed using reference TRBV19 and TRBJ1-5, is DGGITQSPKYLFRKEGQNVTLSCEQNLNHDAMYWYRQDPGQGLRLIYYSQIVNDFQKGDIAEGYSVSREKKESFPLTVTSAQKNPTAFYLCASSIAHAVSNQPQHFGDGTRLSIL.

V gene TRBV9 combines with J gene TRBJ1-2; D may be TRBD1 (6 bases). V lost 3 bases, J lost 4 bases, and 16 bases lay in between. Germline CDR1 and CDR2: SGDLS and YYNGEE. The CDR3 runs to 15 residues. CDR3 in amino acids: CASSARQDVPYGYTF. CDR3 in DNA: TGTGCCAGCAGCGCCCGACAGGATGTCCCCTATGGCTACACCTTC.

Only a few counts were recorded for this clonotype. The V call is TRBV20-1, the J call TRBJ2-3, with 7 bases aligning to TRBD1. The CDR3 has 16 residues. CDR1 is DFQATT and CDR2 is SNEGSKA in the germline V gene (reference sequence). The J segment lost 0 bases and the V segment lost 2 bases, leaving 8 bases of the junction unmatched. The CDR3 DNA reads as TGCAGTGCTAGACTCTGGGACAGAGAAAGCACAGATACGCAGTATTTT. Amino acid sequence: CSARLWDRESTDTQYF.